The rows below give T cell receptor beta chains drawn from one sample of a study of blood T cells in healthy people across ages. TCRdb redid the calling of the 5' RACE reads with MiXCR, one entry per CDR3 protein. The data hold roughly 1.4 million distinct CDR3 sequences, with around 55% observed a single time. The specimen was blood. Receptors originate from a man aged 18-30 years in good health. The CDR3 runs from the conserved cysteine through the conserved F or W. The D gene is left open where the match is weak. Clone size appears in some rows only: once, few, many, or a class for an expanded clone.

clone_size	v_call	j_call	d_call	cdr3_nt	cdr3_aa
-	TRBV20-1	TRBJ1-2	-	TGCAGTGCTAGAGGGCCGAACTATGGCTACACCTTC	CSARGPNYGYTF
-	TRBV10-1	TRBJ1-2	-	TGCGCCAGCAGTGAGTCGGGTCGTCCCTATGGCTACACCTTC	CASSESGRPYGYTF
-	TRBV29-1	TRBJ2-7	TRBD1	TGCAGCGTTGAACATGTACAGGGGTCCGAGCAGTACTTC	CSVEHVQGSEQYF
-	TRBV15	TRBJ2-1	-	TGTGCCACCAGCAAGATCTATGGGGGAACCTACAATGAGCAGTTCTTC	CATSKIYGGTYNEQFF
few	TRBV25-1	TRBJ2-7	-	TGTGCCAGCAGTGATGAGGACAAGGGCTACGAGCAGTACTTC	CASSDEDKGYEQYF
-	TRBV6-5	TRBJ1-6	TRBD1	TGTGCCAGCACTGTGAGGGACAGGGGGTCACCCCTCCACTTT	CASTVRDRGSPLHF
-	TRBV29-1	TRBJ2-7	-	TGCAGCGTTCGTAGTGACATTTACGAGCAGTACTTC	CSVRSDIYEQYF
-	TRBV29-1	TRBJ1-2	-	TGCAGCGTCACGATGACGTCGGGTTCTAACCATGGCTACACCTTC	CSVTMTSGSNHGYTF
-	TRBV24-1	TRBJ2-2	-	TGTGCCACCAGTGATTTAGGCGGGCTAAACACCGGGGAGCTGTTTTTT	CATSDLGGLNTGELFF
-	TRBV18	TRBJ2-7	-	TGTGCCAGCTCACCATTGATCGGAGTCCAGTACTTC	CASSPLIGVQYF
few	TRBV7-9	TRBJ2-5	-	TGTGCCAGCAGCACTGCGGTGAGACAAGAGACCCAGTACTTC	CASSTAVRQETQYF
few	TRBV20-1	TRBJ2-5	-	TGCAGTGCTTACACGAAGGGGGCGGGATACCAAGAGACCCAGTACTTC	CSAYTKGAGYQETQYF
-	TRBV20-1	TRBJ1-2	-	TGCAGTGCTAGAGGCCTCCGGGGCGGATTAAACTATGGCTACACCTTC	CSARGLRGGLNYGYTF
-	TRBV5-1	TRBJ2-5	TRBD1	TGCGCCAGCAGCTTGTGGGGCAGGGGGTTATCGGAGACCCAGTACTTC	CASSLWGRGLSETQYF
few	TRBV3-1	TRBJ2-3	TRBD2	TGTGCCAGCAGCCAAGGGGACTACCTCCGGGATACGCAGTATTTT	CASSQGDYLRDTQYF
-	TRBV5-1	TRBJ1-2	-	TGCGCCAGCAGCTTTGGATTTTCAGCCGAGACCAACTATGGCTACACCTTC	CASSFGFSAETNYGYTF
-	TRBV12-3/TRBV12-4	TRBJ2-3	-	TGTGCCAGCAGTTTGTGGGGGACTAGCACAGATACGCAGTATTTT	CASSLWGTSTDTQYF
-	TRBV6-1	TRBJ2-7	-	TGTGCCAGCAGCTCCCACCGACAGGCCCACTTGGGCTACGAGCAGTACTTC	CASSSHRQAHLGYEQYF
few	TRBV11-2	TRBJ2-3	-	TGTGCCAGCAGCTCCTGGGAGACAGATACGCAGTATTTT	CASSSWETDTQYF
-	TRBV7-9	TRBJ1-2	-	TGTGCCAGCCGCCCGGTCAGGGAGCTTGGCTACACCTTC	CASRPVRELGYTF